This entry lists 16 T cell receptor beta chains sequenced from one sample in a study of cytomegalovirus exposure and HLA in healthy donors. Use of 60 Vbeta and 13 Jbeta primers characterized the PCR. Here immunoSEQ multiplex PCR was the method, and the copy in TCRdb shows in-frame clones only, minus some. The sample lists 150,000 to 200,000 clones; around 77% were seen once. The sample taken for sequencing was PBMCs. The receptors here all came from a woman in her twenties or thirties in good health and CMV-seronegative.

V usage is TRBV10-2 and J usage is TRBJ1-2; maybe TRBD1 (5 bases). Germline CDR1 and CDR2: WSHSY and SAAADI. CDR3 size: 15 residues. Trimming took 6 bases from V and 4 from J, leaving 18 bases between them. The CDR3 nucleotides read TGCGCCAGCAGGGAAGGGCAGGGAGGCACCTATGGCTACACCTTC. It codes for CASREGQGGTYGYTF.

V usage is TRBV29-1 and J usage is TRBJ2-5; TRBD2 matches at 7 bases. With 7 bases clipped from V and 5 bases from J, the junction kept 7 bases outside the gene matches. The germline V gene encodes CDR1 SQVTM and CDR2 ANQGSEA. The CDR3 has 12 amino acids. CDR3 DNA: TGCAGCGCCGGGTGGGGAGGGGAGACCCAGTACTTC. Translation: CSAGWGGETQYF. Complete variable domain (other parts from reference TRBV29-1 and TRBJ2-5): SAVISQKPSRDICQRGTSLTIQCQVDSQVTMMFWYRQQPGQSLTLIATANQGSEATYESGFVIDKFPISRPNLTFSTLTVSNMSPEDSSIYLCSAGWGGETQYFGPGTRLLVL.

The chain couples TRBV9 to TRBJ2-7, with D perhaps matching TRBD2 (6 bases). This CDR3 region has 16 residues. V lost 3 bases and J 4 bases, leaving 20 bases between the germline ends. CDR1 and CDR2 from the germline V gene are SGDLS and YYNGEE. The CDR3 here is CASSATGSQDVYEQYF. As DNA, the CDR3 is TGTGCCAGCAGCGCGACCGGGAGTCAGGATGTGTACGAGCAGTACTTC.

The chain recombines TRBV5-1 with TRBJ1-2, with a tentative D call TRBD1 (5 bases). Trimming cost V 0 bases and J 5 bases, with 11 bases left between them. This CDR3 comprises 14 residues. The germline gives CDR1 SGHRS, CDR2 YFSETQ. The DNA for the CDR3 is TGCGCCAGCAGCTTGGGACAGACCTCATATGGCTACACCTTC. Encoded protein: CASSLGQTSYGYTF.

The chain is built from TRBV30 and TRBJ1-6; 8 positions match TRBD1. Unmatched junction bases numbered 10, after V lost 0 bases and J lost 9 bases. CDR1 and CDR2 (germline): GTSNPN, SVGIG (reference sequence). The CDR3 runs 16 residues. The CDR3 protein is CAWSVWAQGEGSPLHF. CDR3 DNA sequence: TGTGCCTGGAGTGTCTGGGCACAGGGGGAAGGTTCACCCCTCCACTTT.

The J gene is TRBJ2-7, the V gene TRBV2; unclear D gene. This CDR3 has 13 residues. Germline lookup yields CDR1 SNHLY and CDR2 FYNNEI. The V end lost 4 bases, the J end lost 3 bases, and 10 bases lay between the germline ends. The CDR3, as DNA: TGTGCCAGCAGTGTAGTGGAGTACTACGAGCAGTACTTC. As protein: CASSVVEYYEQYF.

The CDR3 region is CASSYDRGAYEQYF. Written as DNA, the CDR3 is TGTGCCAGCAGTTACGATCGGGGGGCCTACGAGCAGTACTTC. The V gene is TRBV6-5, the J gene TRBJ2-7; 7 nucleotides line up with TRBD2. Germline CDR1 MNHEY, CDR2 SVGAGI. V gave up 2 bases and J gave up 2 bases; unmatched junction bases: 3. The CDR3 is 14 residues long.

The chain combines TRBV28 with TRBJ1-5, with TRBD1 matching over 8 bases. The germline CDR1 and CDR2 sequences are MDHEN and SYDVKM. J gave up 5 bases and V 3 bases, and 3 bases lay outside the gene matches. CDR3 length equals 14 residues. CDR3 protein: CASSLDRVYQPQHF. The CDR3 coding sequence is TGTGCCAGCAGTTTGGACAGGGTGTATCAGCCCCAGCATTTT.

With respect to this clone: Other DNA sequences in the same sample also yield this CDR3. The rearrangement uses TRBV12-5 and TRBJ1-6; 9 positions agree with TRBD1. This CDR3 has 15 residues. Germline values: CDR1 LGHNT, CDR2 FRNRAP. The trim removed 1 base at V and 8 bases at J, leaving 3 bases unmatched. The CDR3 DNA reads as TGTGCTAGTGGTTTGGGACAGGGGGTCGATTCACCCCTCCACTTT. Amino acids: CASGLGQGVDSPLHF.

J is TRBJ1-4 and V is TRBV5-1; D perhaps matches TRBD1 (6 bases). Germline V lookup: CDR1 SGHRS, CDR2 YFSETQ. The V end lost 4 bases, the J end lost 7 bases, and 11 bases lay between the germline ends. The CDR3 loop spans 13 amino acids. DNA for the CDR3: TGCGCCAGCAGCGGGGCGGACAGTGAAAAACTGTTTTTT. Protein product: CASSGADSEKLFF.

CDR3 DNA: TGTGCCAGTAGCCTAATACCCGGAGGTGAAGCTTTCTTT. It yields the protein CASSLIPGGEAFF. The gene calls are TRBV19 and TRBJ1-1, with D unclear. The germline V gene encodes CDR1 LNHDA and CDR2 SQIVND (reference sequence). This CDR3 spans 13 amino acids. V was clipped by 6 bases and J by 7 bases, with 15 bases between them.

This clone showed up just once. This chain uses TRBV30 with TRBJ1-4, with 9 bases aligning to TRBD1. Trimming at V came to 1 base and at J to 0 bases, leaving 3 bases not matched to a gene. Germline values: CDR1 GTSNPN, CDR2 SVGIG (reference sequence). This CDR3 contains 16 residues. The CDR3 sequence is CAWSGGQGSTNEKLFF. In nucleotides, the CDR3 is TGTGCCTGGAGTGGGGGACAGGGTTCAACTAATGAAAAACTGTTTTTT.

The chain links TRBV5-1 to TRBJ1-1; possible D gene TRBD1, 5 bases. V lost 6 bases, J lost 1 base, and 13 bases lay in between. Germline CDR1 reads SGHRS; CDR2 reads YFSETQ. CDR3 length: 14 amino acids. In nucleotides, the CDR3 is TGCGCCAGCAAATTGGAGGGGTCGAACACTGAAGCTTTCTTT. It specifies CASKLEGSNTEAFF.

The genes are TRBV6-5 and TRBJ1-5; TRBD1 might be the D (5 bases). The germline V and J ends were trimmed by 4 bases and 2 bases, with 9 bases remaining between them. Germline CDR1 MNHEY, CDR2 SVGAGI. The CDR3 is 14 residues long. In nucleotides, the CDR3 is TGTGCCAGCAGTTCCCTAGGGGGCAATCAGCCCCAGCATTTT. This codes for CASSSLGGNQPQHF.

V gene TRBV15 combines with J gene TRBJ2-1, with D unresolved. Germline V lookup: CDR1 LNHNV, CDR2 YYDKDF (reference sequence). CDR3 size: 17 residues. V was shortened by 4 bases and J by 10 bases, with 26 bases between the two germline ends. CDR3 sequence: CATSIGKMAVLMIEQFF. CDR3 nucleotides: TGTGCCACCAGCATAGGAAAGATGGCAGTACTAATGATCGAGCAGTTCTTC.

The chain combines TRBV6-1 with TRBJ2-7; 7 bases are a match to TRBD1. This CDR3 comprises 15 residues. Germline V lookup: CDR1 MNHNS, CDR2 SASEGT. Trimming at V came to 6 bases and at J to 3 bases, leaving 11 bases not matched to a gene. The CDR3 reads CASRRERDSFYEQYF. DNA of the CDR3: TGTGCCAGCAGGAGAGAACGGGACAGCTTCTACGAGCAGTACTTC.